The present entry profiles one T cell receptor (beta chain) with its context. In the source study's methods: Counts of nucleated cells, estimated from reference gene primer amplification, were obtained. Sequencing was performed with immunoSEQ multiplex PCR; in TCRdb, only in-frame clones are kept and a portion is missing. D and trimming were read from the DNA, whereas the V and J calls and clone size are those reported in that table. The table has 200,000 to 300,000 clones, about 87% seen once. The entry originates in a study of blood T cell repertoires in COVID-19. Study overall: There were acute and convalescent COVID-19 samples, and they came from the United States, Italy and Spain.

One Seattle source followed patients from active infection through their disease course. Trimming took 3 bases from V and 6 from J; bases not matched to a gene: 3. The germline CDR1 and CDR2 sequences are LNHDA and SQIVND (reference sequence). CDR3 length: 14 residues. The chain employs TRBV19 and TRBJ2-2, with 8 bases aligning to TRBD1. The TCR originated in a woman in her 30s with COVID-19, enrolled during active disease. The sample was peripheral blood. DNA for the CDR3: TGTGCCAGTAGTATCGGCAGGGGGCCCGGGGAGCTGTTTTTT. The encoded protein is CASSIGRGPGELFF.